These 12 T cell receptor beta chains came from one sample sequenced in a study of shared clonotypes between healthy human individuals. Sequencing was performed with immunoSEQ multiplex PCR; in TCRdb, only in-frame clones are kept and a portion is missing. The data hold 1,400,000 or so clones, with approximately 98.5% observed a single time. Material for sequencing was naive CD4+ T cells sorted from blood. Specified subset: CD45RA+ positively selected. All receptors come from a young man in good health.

The DNA for the CDR3 is TGTGCCAGTAGTCCCCGACAGGGAAAAAACATTCAGTACTTC. Amino acids: CASSPRQGKNIQYF. J is TRBJ2-4 and V is TRBV19; 7 positions agree with TRBD1. CDR3 length: 14 residues. Losses at the gene ends were 5 bases for V and 4 bases for J; bases not matched to a gene: 5. The germline gives CDR1 LNHDA, CDR2 SQIVND (reference sequence).

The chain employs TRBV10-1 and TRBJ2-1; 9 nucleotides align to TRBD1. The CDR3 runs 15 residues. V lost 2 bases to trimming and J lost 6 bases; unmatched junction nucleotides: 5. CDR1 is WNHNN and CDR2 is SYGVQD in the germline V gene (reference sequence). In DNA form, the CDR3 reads TGCGCCAGCAGTGAGATGGACAGGGGAGGCAATGAGCAGTTCTTC. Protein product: CASSEMDRGGNEQFF.

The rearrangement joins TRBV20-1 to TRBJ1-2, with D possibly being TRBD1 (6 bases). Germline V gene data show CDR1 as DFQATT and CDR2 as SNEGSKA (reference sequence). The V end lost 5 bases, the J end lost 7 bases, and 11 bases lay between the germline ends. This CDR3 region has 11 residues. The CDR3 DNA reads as TGCAGTGCTCTAGGGACATTTGGCTACACCTTC. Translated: CSALGTFGYTF.

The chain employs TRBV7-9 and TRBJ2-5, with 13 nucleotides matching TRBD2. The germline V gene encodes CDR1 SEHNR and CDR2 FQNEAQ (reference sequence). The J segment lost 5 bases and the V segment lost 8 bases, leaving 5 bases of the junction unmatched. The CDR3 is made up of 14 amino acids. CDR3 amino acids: CASGRGLAGETQYF. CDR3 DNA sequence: TGTGCCAGCGGTAGGGGACTAGCGGGGGAGACCCAGTACTTC.

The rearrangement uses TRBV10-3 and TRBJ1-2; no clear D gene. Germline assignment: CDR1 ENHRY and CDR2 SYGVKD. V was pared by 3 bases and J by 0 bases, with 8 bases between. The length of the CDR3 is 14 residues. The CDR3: CAISEGLANYGYTF. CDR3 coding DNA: TGTGCCATCAGTGAAGGCCTTGCTAACTATGGCTACACCTTC.

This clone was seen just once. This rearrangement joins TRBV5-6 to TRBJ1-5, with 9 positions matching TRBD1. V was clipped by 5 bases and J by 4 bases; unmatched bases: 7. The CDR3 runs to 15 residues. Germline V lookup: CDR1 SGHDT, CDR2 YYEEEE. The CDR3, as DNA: TGTGCCAGCAGTTTCGGACAGGGGCTTAATCAGCCCCAGCATTTT. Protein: CASSFGQGLNQPQHF. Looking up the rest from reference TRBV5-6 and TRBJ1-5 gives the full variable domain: DAGVTQSPTHLIKTRGQQVTLRCSPKSGHDTVSWYQQALGQGPQFIFQYYEEEERQRGNFPDRFSGHQFPNYSSELNVNALLLGDSALYLCASSFGQGLNQPQHFGDGTRLSIL.

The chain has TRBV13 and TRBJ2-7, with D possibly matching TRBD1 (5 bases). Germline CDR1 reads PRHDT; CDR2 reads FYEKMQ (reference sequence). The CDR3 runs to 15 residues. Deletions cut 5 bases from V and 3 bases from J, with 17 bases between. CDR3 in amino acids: CASSESSRGSYEQYF. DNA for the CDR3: TGTGCCAGCAGCGAATCTAGTAGGGGAAGCTACGAGCAGTACTTC.

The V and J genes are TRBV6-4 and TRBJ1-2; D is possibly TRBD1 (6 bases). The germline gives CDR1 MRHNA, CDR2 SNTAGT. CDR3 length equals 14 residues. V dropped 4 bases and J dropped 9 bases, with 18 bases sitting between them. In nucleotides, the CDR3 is TGTGCCAGCAGTGGAGCCCCAGGGGCCGCGAGCTACACCTTC. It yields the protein CASSGAPGAASYTF.

For the CDR3, the DNA is TGCGCCAGCAGCCTCCAGGGAGAGAACTATGGCTACACCTTC. Amino acids: CASSLQGENYGYTF. The V and J genes are TRBV5-1 and TRBJ1-2, with D possibly matching TRBD1 (5 bases). V lost 4 bases, J lost 2 bases, and 12 bases lay in between. Per the germline V gene, CDR1 is SGHRS and CDR2 is YFSETQ. The CDR3 totals 14 residues.

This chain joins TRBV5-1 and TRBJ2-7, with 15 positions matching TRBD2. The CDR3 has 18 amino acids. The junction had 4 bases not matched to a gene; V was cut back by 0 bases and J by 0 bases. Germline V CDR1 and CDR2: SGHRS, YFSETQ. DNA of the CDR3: TGCGCCAGCAGCTTGGGGGGACTAGCGGGAGGTCCCTCCTACGAGCAGTACTTC. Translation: CASSLGGLAGGPSYEQYF.

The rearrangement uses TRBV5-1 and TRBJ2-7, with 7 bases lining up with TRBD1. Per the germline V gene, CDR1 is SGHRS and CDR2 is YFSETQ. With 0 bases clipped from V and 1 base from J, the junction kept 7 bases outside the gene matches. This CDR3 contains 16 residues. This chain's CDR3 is CASSLASTGISYEQYF. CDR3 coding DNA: TGCGCCAGCAGCTTGGCTTCGACAGGGATTTCCTACGAGCAGTACTTC.

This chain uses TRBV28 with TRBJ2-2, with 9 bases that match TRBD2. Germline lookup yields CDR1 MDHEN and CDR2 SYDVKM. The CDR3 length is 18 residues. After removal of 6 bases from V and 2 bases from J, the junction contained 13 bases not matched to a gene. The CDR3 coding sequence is TGTGCCAGCAGCCGTTTTGCGGGAGGGAGGGCAAACACCGGGGAGCTGTTTTTT. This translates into CASSRFAGGRANTGELFF. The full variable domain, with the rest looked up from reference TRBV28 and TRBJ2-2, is DVKVTQSSRYLVKRTGEKVFLECVQDMDHENMFWYRQDPGLGLRLIYFSYDVKMKEKGDIPEGYSVSREKKERFSLILESASTNQTSMYLCASSRFAGGRANTGELFFGEGSRLTVL.